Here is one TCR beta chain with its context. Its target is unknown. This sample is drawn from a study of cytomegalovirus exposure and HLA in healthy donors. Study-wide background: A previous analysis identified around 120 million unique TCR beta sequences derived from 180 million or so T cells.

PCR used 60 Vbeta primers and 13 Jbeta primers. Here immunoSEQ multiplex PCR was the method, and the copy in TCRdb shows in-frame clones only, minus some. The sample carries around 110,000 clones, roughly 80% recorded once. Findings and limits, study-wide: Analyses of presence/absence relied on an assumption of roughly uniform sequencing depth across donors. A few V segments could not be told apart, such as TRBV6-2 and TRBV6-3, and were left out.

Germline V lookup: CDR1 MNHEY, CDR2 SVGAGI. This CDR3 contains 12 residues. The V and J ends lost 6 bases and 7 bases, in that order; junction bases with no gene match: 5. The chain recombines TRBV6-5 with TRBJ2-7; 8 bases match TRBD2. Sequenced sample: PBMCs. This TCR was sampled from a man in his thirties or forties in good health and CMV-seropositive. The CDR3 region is CASRAGGEEQYF. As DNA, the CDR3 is TGTGCCAGCAGGGCGGGGGGTGAAGAGCAGTACTTC.